A selection of T cell receptor beta chains follows, all from one sample in a study of neurological immune-mediated disorders. TCRdb itself ran the 5' RACE reads through MiXCR, one entry per CDR3 protein. The sample has approximately 74,000 distinct CDR3 sequences, roughly 5.6% seen once; the top ten hold roughly 7.4%. The sequencing input was PBMCs. These TCRs come from a man aged 18 to 29 with multiple sclerosis. The conserved cysteine and the conserved F or W are not part of the CDR3 here. A D gene is named only where the DNA matches it firmly. Rows may omit the clone size; those that give it use once, few, many or a size class.

abundance,j_gene,d_gene,v_gene,CDR3aa
many,TRBJ1-5,TRBD1,TRBV3-1,ASSQDTGEGNQPQH
-,TRBJ1-2,-,TRBV11-2,ASSLDWTENYGYT
many,TRBJ2-2,-,TRBV2,ASSEGPRGELF
many,TRBJ2-2,-,TRBV11-1,ASSRHLPANTGELF
many,TRBJ1-5,-,TRBV10-3,AISESRQPQN
many,TRBJ2-2,-,TRBV5-1,ASSLKGTGELF
many,TRBJ2-3,TRBD2,TRBV3-1,ASSPASGRTDTQY
many,TRBJ2-4,TRBD1,TRBV27,ASSIEGQTKNIQY
many,TRBJ1-2,-,TRBV20-1,SAINAGKNYGYT
many,TRBJ1-6,-,TRBV5-1,ASSLGSNSPLH
many,TRBJ1-1,-,TRBV29-1,SVVGAGPEVSRYNTEAF
few,TRBJ2-7,TRBD2,TRBV2,ASSEGHGRAAYEQY
many,TRBJ2-2,-,TRBV27,ASSFKPPSADTGELF
many,TRBJ2-3,-,TRBV5-6,ASSFKTDTQY
many,TRBJ2-7,TRBD2,TRBV7-9,ASSFAGDGEQY
many,TRBJ1-4,-,TRBV5-1,ASSLGSNEKLF
many,TRBJ2-7,TRBD1,TRBV3-1,ASSQVGTGGKENEQY
many,TRBJ2-1,TRBD2,TRBV7-2,ASSSYSGVTDNEQF
many,TRBJ2-2,-,TRBV12-3/TRBV12-4,ASSPPNSTLTGELF
many,TRBJ2-1,-,TRBV20-1,STWGRSLEQF
many,TRBJ2-6,TRBD2,TRBV6-2/TRBV6-3,ASSPTSGRLRPNTGANVLT
many,TRBJ2-1,-,TRBV20-1,SARAGGAPSSYNEQF
many,TRBJ2-3,-,TRBV20-1,SASTGYASTDTQY
many,TRBJ1-5,-,TRBV29-1,SVAGEGNQPQH
many,TRBJ1-1,-,TRBV7-6,ASSFPGVMNTEAF
many,TRBJ1-5,TRBD1,TRBV9,ASSAGDRNQPQN
many,TRBJ2-4,TRBD1,TRBV6-1,ASRDRALANIQY
few,TRBJ2-2,TRBD2,TRBV12-3/TRBV12-4,ASSFGAGGVGELF
many,TRBJ1-1,-,TRBV20-1,SARDGGIRTGRLNTEAF
many,TRBJ2-3,TRBD2,TRBV12-3/TRBV12-4,ASSLLPRGSQDTQY
many,TRBJ2-2,-,TRBV5-8,ASSLIMGGTGELF
many,TRBJ1-2,-,TRBV4-3,ASSRNLGEGYGYT
many,TRBJ1-1,-,TRBV12-3/TRBV12-4,ASSQPDRGTEAF
-,TRBJ2-3,TRBD2,TRBV7-2,ASSSGLAGVDTQY
-,TRBJ2-1,TRBD2,TRBV5-4,ASSTFTSVDEQF
-,TRBJ2-4,-,TRBV15,ATSRVTPAQKIQY
-,TRBJ2-3,-,TRBV11-2,ASSLAPQGRGLDTQY
many,TRBJ2-5,-,TRBV7-2,ASSLAGRGIAETQY
many,TRBJ2-7,TRBD2,TRBV20-1,SARSKLTEPGLADSYEQY
many,TRBJ2-6,-,TRBV5-1,ASSLAYSGANVLT
many,TRBJ2-7,-,TRBV5-6,ASSMPGPYEQY
many,TRBJ2-2,TRBD2,TRBV2,ASSGLAGGHTGELF
many,TRBJ1-6,-,TRBV4-3,ASSPTGTDNSPLH
many,TRBJ1-2,-,TRBV5-1,ASSLNPINYGYT
many,TRBJ1-1,-,TRBV7-2,ASSLGLGNTEAF